This T cell receptor beta chain appears in the sequencing data of a study of shared clonotypes between healthy human individuals. Study-wide points: Clonotype sharing among donors, it was expected, would be affected by sequencing depth.

Healthy and HIV-negative, the adult donors had no recent acute infections or vaccinations. Researchers ran the assay at a deep level. Replicate PCRs run on unsorted PBMC used about 0.3 ug DNA, which was about 30,000 T cell genomes. Data came from immunoSEQ multiplex PCR; TCRdb stores just in-frame clones and leaves some out. The table records about 490,000 clones, around 78% of them present only once. CDR3 length equals 15 residues. After removal of 1 base from V and 2 bases from J, the junction contained 4 bases not matched to a gene. Germline V CDR1 and CDR2: SGHAT, FQNNGV. Worth noting for this clone: Its antigen is as yet unknown.

The chain links TRBV11-2 to TRBJ2-5; 7 bases are a match to TRBD2. Sequencing input: PBMCs. The receptor comes from a woman aged 40 to 49 in good health. Some clones in this sample may be carry-over from other donors' samples. CDR3 protein: CASSLGDYPQETQYF. The CDR3 DNA reads TGTGCCAGCAGCTTAGGGGACTATCCACAAGAGACCCAGTACTTC.